The clone carrying this T cell receptor (beta chain) was picked up many times. The target antigen is unknown. In TCRdb, the 5' RACE reads were re-called with MiXCR into one record per CDR3 protein. The table records 390,000 or so distinct CDR3 sequences, about 20% of them present only once. This record comes from a study of CD8 T cells in ankylosing spondylitis. Study results and caveats: Disease-associated clonotypes exhibited CD8+ identity and were relatively infrequent in peripheral blood. What appeared characteristic of ankylosing spondylitis blood was a TCR beta motif of eight highly homologous variants.

This TCR came from a male donor with ankylosing spondylitis. The sequencing sample was made of blood, either unsorted or a sorted T cell fraction (not recorded which).

CDR3: CASSQGLSVNEKLFF. CDR3 in DNA: TGTGCCAGCAGCCAAGGACTCAGCGTTAATGAAAAACTGTTTTTT. The chain combines TRBV3-1 with TRBJ1-4; D ambiguous. Between the trimmed V and J ends, which lost 1 base and 4 bases, there was a span of 10 bases. Germline V gene data show CDR1 as LGHDT and CDR2 as YNNKEL (reference sequence). CDR3 length equals 15 residues.